What follows are 19 T cell receptor beta chains derived from one specimen sequenced in a study of CD8+ T cells in alopecia areata. Extracted from the samples, RNA was reverse transcribed into cDNA to serve as the sequencing template. Generated by immunoSEQ multiplex PCR, the TCRdb table keeps only in-frame clones and is missing some. Among approximately 280,000 clones listed, roughly 64% were seen once. The treatment was: oral pan-JAK inhibitor, 5-10 mg twice daily. The sequenced sample was CD4+ T cells sorted from blood, obtained at week 24, from a patient treated with tofacitinib. The receptors come from a human donor with alopecia areata.

The chain links TRBV29-1 to TRBJ1-6; D possibly corresponds to TRBD1 (6 bases). This CDR3 is built from 15 residues. Germline V gene lookup returns CDR1 SQVTM and CDR2 ANQGSEA. The ends were cut back, 6 bases at V and 4 bases at J, with 16 bases in the middle. The CDR3 DNA follows: TGCAGCGTAGTAATTCCGACAGGATATAATTCACCCCTCCACTTT. Its translation is CSVVIPTGYNSPLHF. Full variable domain (missing parts from reference TRBV29-1 and TRBJ1-6): SAVISQKPSRDICQRGTSLTIQCQVDSQVTMMFWYRQQPGQSLTLIATANQGSEATYESGFVIDKFPISRPNLTFSTLTVSNMSPEDSSIYLCSVVIPTGYNSPLHFGNGTRLTVT.

The count of this clone is one. The rearrangement joins TRBV29-1 to TRBJ2-6; D is unresolved. Trimming took off 7 bases at V and 0 bases at J, with 10 bases between the two ends. From germline, CDR1 is SQVTM and CDR2 ANQGSEA. The CDR3 is 14 amino acids. CDR3 residues: CSAPDGSGANVLTF. Written as DNA, the CDR3 is TGCAGCGCCCCGGACGGCTCTGGGGCCAACGTCCTGACTTTC.

The chain combines TRBV29-1 with TRBJ2-5; 7 bases align to TRBD2. This CDR3 spans 14 amino acids. Germline trimming cut 4 bases from V and 5 bases from J; bases unmatched to any gene: 10. The germline gives CDR1 SQVTM, CDR2 ANQGSEA. CDR3 in amino acids: CSVGPGGRGETQYF. The CDR3 DNA reads as TGCAGCGTTGGGCCAGGAGGGCGGGGGGAGACCCAGTACTTC.

The CDR3 reads CASSGGQGPYNEQFF. CDR3 in DNA: TGCGCCAGCAGCGGGGGACAGGGCCCCTACAATGAGCAGTTCTTC. The chain recombines TRBV5-1 with TRBJ2-1; 9 positions match TRBD1. The V gene's germline CDR1 is SGHRS and CDR2 YFSETQ. This CDR3 contains 15 residues. The V segment lost 4 bases and the J segment 2 bases; nucleotides outside the gene matches: 4. The variable domain in full, with the rest retrieved from reference TRBV5-1 and TRBJ2-1, is KAGVTQTPRYLIKTRGQQVTLSCSPISGHRSVSWYQQTPGQGLQFLFEYFSETQRNKGNFPGRFSGRQFSNSRSEMNVSTLELGDSALYLCASSGGQGPYNEQFFGPGTRLTVL.

This clone was observed a handful of times. The chain carries TRBV19 and TRBJ2-2; 9 positions agree with TRBD1. The V and J ends lost 10 bases and 5 bases, in that order; junction bases with no gene match: 8. Germline CDR1 is LNHDA and CDR2 is SQIVND (reference sequence). The length of the CDR3 is 14 residues. The CDR3 sequence: CATNRGRGTGELFF. CDR3 nucleotide sequence: TGTGCCACTAACAGGGGGCGAGGGACCGGGGAGCTGTTTTTT.

The chain carries TRBV21-1 and TRBJ2-5; TRBD2 is taken as the D call from the table, unchecked against the DNA. TRBV21-1 is flagged as a pseudogene. The CDR3 is 13 amino acids. The CDR3 loop reads CASSKRGGETQYF. The CDR3 DNA reads TGTGCCAGCAGCAAACGCGGGGGAGAGACCCAGTACTTC.

To note about this clone: The sample holds other DNA sequences that translate to the same CDR3. The chain joins TRBV30 to TRBJ1-3; no firm D call. The CDR3 loop spans 12 amino acids. Germline assignment: CDR1 GTSNPN and CDR2 SVGIG (reference sequence). V was pared by 0 bases and J by 6 bases, with 6 bases between. The CDR3 reads CAWSVSINTIYF. Here the CDR3 DNA reads TGTGCCTGGAGTGTCTCGATAAACACCATATATTTT.

V and J are TRBV29-1 and TRBJ1-2; D unclear. The CDR3 runs 12 residues. V lost 3 bases and J 5 bases, leaving 10 bases between the germline ends. The germline CDR1 and CDR2 sequences are SQVTM and ANQGSEA. In nucleotides, the CDR3 is TGCAGCGTTGAGGACGGGCTTTATGGCTACACCTTC. Amino acid sequence: CSVEDGLYGYTF.

This sequence joins TRBV6-1 and TRBJ2-5; the D is unclear. Looked up from germline, CDR1 is MNHNS and CDR2 is SASEGT. The V end lost 0 bases, the J end lost 2 bases, and 7 bases lay between the germline ends. The CDR3 sequence is 14 residues long. The CDR3 loop reads CASSEALGQETQYF. The CDR3 coding sequence is TGTGCCAGCAGTGAAGCATTGGGACAAGAGACCCAGTACTTC.

The chain combines TRBV28 with TRBJ1-2; no clear D. Trimming left V 7 bases short and J 8 bases short, with 14 bases between. Looked up from germline, CDR1 is MDHEN and CDR2 is SYDVKM. The length of the CDR3 is 12 residues. The CDR3 DNA reads as TGTGCCAGCATGAGCCGGGTATGGGGCTACACCTTC. Protein sequence: CASMSRVWGYTF.

This sequence joins TRBV9 and TRBJ2-7, with D perhaps assigned TRBD1 or TRBD2 (5 bases each). Trimming took 4 bases from V and 2 from J, leaving 13 bases between them. Germline loops: CDR1 SGDLS, CDR2 YYNGEE. The length of the CDR3 is 14 residues. DNA of the CDR3: TGTGCCAGCAGCCCCCCCGAGGGGCCCTACGAGCAGTACTTC. It specifies CASSPPEGPYEQYF.

The chain is built from TRBV2 and TRBJ1-1; D gene unclear. Looked up from germline, CDR1 is SNHLY and CDR2 is FYNNEI. CDR3 length equals 15 residues. Trimming left V 1 base short and J 7 bases short, with 16 bases between. CDR3 amino acids: CASSEENSPGSEAFF. CDR3 in DNA: TGTGCCAGCAGTGAAGAGAACTCACCGGGGAGTGAAGCTTTCTTT.

This clone was recorded a few times. The chain recombines TRBV7-9 with TRBJ2-7; tentative D call: TRBD1 (6 bases). V gave up 2 bases and J gave up 5 bases, with 13 bases separating them. Germline V gene sequence: CDR1 SEHNR, CDR2 FQNEAQ (reference sequence). This CDR3 is 14 amino acids long. CDR3 sequence (DNA): TGTGCCAGCAGCTTAAGGCGGACAGCAGACGAGCAGTACTTC. It encodes CASSLRRTADEQYF. Drawing the rest from reference TRBV7-9 and TRBJ2-7, the complete variable domain is DTGVSQNPRHKITKRGQNVTFRCDPISEHNRLYWYRQTLGQGPEFLTYFQNEAQLEKSRLLSDRFSAERPKGSFSTLEIQRTEQGDSAMYLCASSLRRTADEQYFGPGTRLTVT.

This clone showed up just a few times. The junction shows a germline mismatch at one end, possibly a read error. The rearrangement links TRBV20-1 to TRBJ1-2, with D uncertain. Looked up from germline, CDR1 is DFQATT and CDR2 is SNEGSKA (reference sequence). The CDR3 sequence is 11 residues long. CDR3 DNA sequence: TGCAGTGCTAGCGAACAGTTAGGGTGCAACTTC. It translates to CSASEQLGCNF.

This clone was observed a handful of times. The chain combines TRBV19 with TRBJ2-7; tentative D call: TRBD2 (6 bases). V gave up 3 bases and J gave up 3 bases, with 21 bases separating them. CDR1 is LNHDA, CDR2 SQIVND, per germline (reference sequence). The CDR3 is made up of 17 amino acids. CDR3 sequence (DNA): TGTGCCAGTAGTATGGGGGGATTTAGGTCATTGTTCTACGAGCAGTACTTC. Translated: CASSMGGFRSLFYEQYF.

V is TRBV6-6 and J is TRBJ2-5; D gene uncertain. The ends were cut back, 0 bases at V and 5 bases at J, with 4 bases in the middle. The CDR3 covers 12 residues. Germline-derived CDR1 and CDR2 are MNHNY and SVGAGI (reference sequence). CDR3 amino acids: CASSYSYETQYF. CDR3 nucleotide sequence: TGTGCCAGCAGTTACTCTTACGAGACCCAGTACTTC.

This clone was seen a few times. The rearrangement uses TRBV9 and TRBJ1-4; D remains ambiguous. Germline-derived CDR1 and CDR2 are SGDLS and YYNGEE. V was cut by 2 bases and J by 4 bases, with 6 bases left in between. This CDR3 is built from 13 residues. The CDR3 protein is CASSVGVNEKLFF. The CDR3 DNA reads TGTGCCAGCAGCGTCGGGGTTAATGAAAAACTGTTTTTT.

V is TRBV15 and J is TRBJ2-1; D is ambiguous. V was trimmed by 3 bases and J by 7 bases, leaving 10 bases between them. The germline gives CDR1 LNHNV, CDR2 YYDKDF (reference sequence). CDR3 length: 13 amino acids. The CDR3 coding sequence is TGTGCCACCAGCAGGGATTCTAGGAATGAGCAGTTCTTC. As protein: CATSRDSRNEQFF.

The V and J genes are TRBV5-1 and TRBJ1-6, with no clear D. Germline V lookup: CDR1 SGHRS, CDR2 YFSETQ. The germline V and J ends were trimmed by 7 bases and 6 bases, with 11 bases remaining between them. The CDR3 loop spans 13 amino acids. The CDR3 DNA sequence: TGCGCCAGCTGTCTGGGTGGTAATTCACCCCTCCACTTT. Translating gives CASCLGGNSPLHF. Drawing the rest from reference TRBV5-1 and TRBJ1-6, the complete variable domain is KAGVTQTPRYLIKTRGQQVTLSCSPISGHRSVSWYQQTPGQGLQFLFEYFSETQRNKGNFPGRFSGRQFSNSRSEMNVSTLELGDSALYLCASCLGGNSPLHFGNGTRLTVT.